These T cell receptor beta chains were read from a single sample in a study of T cells after yellow fever vaccination. TCRdb re-analysed the 5' RACE reads in MiXCR, keeping a single row per CDR3 protein. The sample includes over 100,000 distinct CDR3 sequences, under 9% of them seen just once. The input for sequencing was CD8+ T cells sorted from PBMCs, taken 45 days after the yellow fever booster vaccination. The source of these receptors is a man in his thirties or forties who received the YFV17D yellow fever vaccine. Both conserved end residues are part of each CDR3. Each record gives: J gene, D gene, V gene, clone size, CDR3 DNA, CDR3 protein. D genes are given only for firm matches. Some rows have no size entry. The others give once, few or many, or a class for an expanded clone.

J: TRBJ2-7
D: TRBD1
V: TRBV27
size: .
DNA: TGTGCCAGCAGTTCAGGGGGTGAGGGCTACGAGCAGTACTTC
CDR3: CASSSGGEGYEQYF

J: TRBJ2-7
D: .
V: TRBV6-2/TRBV6-3
size: many
DNA: TGTGCCGCGCGCTCAGACTACGAGCAGTACTTC
CDR3: CAARSDYEQYF

J: TRBJ2-7
D: TRBD1
V: TRBV15
size: many
DNA: TGTGCCACCAGCAGAGGGACAGGGGCAAGGTTGGACTTC
CDR3: CATSRGTGARLDF

J: TRBJ2-5
D: TRBD2
V: TRBV4-3
size: many
DNA: TGCGCCAGCAGCCAAATACTAGCGGGAGCCGGAAAGACCCAGTACTTC
CDR3: CASSQILAGAGKTQYF

J: TRBJ2-1
D: TRBD2
V: TRBV12-3/TRBV12-4
size: many
DNA: TGTGCCAGCAGTTTACTAGCGGGAGGGCCCAATGAGCAGTTCTTC
CDR3: CASSLLAGGPNEQFF

J: TRBJ2-5
D: .
V: TRBV4-2
size: few
DNA: TGTGCCAGCAGCCAAGGGGAATACGAGACCCAGTACTTC
CDR3: CASSQGEYETQYF

J: TRBJ2-6
D: .
V: TRBV4-3
size: many
DNA: TGCGCCAGCAGCCAAGTTCACGGTAATGGGGCCAACGTCCTGACTTTC
CDR3: CASSQVHGNGANVLTF

J: TRBJ2-1
D: .
V: TRBV20-1
size: many
DNA: TGCAGTGCTATTTATACCCGGTACAATGAGCAGTTCTTC
CDR3: CSAIYTRYNEQFF

J: TRBJ2-1
D: .
V: TRBV15
size: many
DNA: TGTGCCACCAGCTTGGCTAATAACGGGGATGAGCAGTTCTTC
CDR3: CATSLANNGDEQFF

J: TRBJ2-1
D: .
V: TRBV28
size: many
DNA: TGTGCCAGCAGTCGGGCGCGAGCTGAGCAGTTCTTC
CDR3: CASSRARAEQFF

J: TRBJ2-1
D: TRBD2
V: TRBV27
size: .
DNA: TGTGCCAGCAGTCCGACTAGCGGGGTATCCTACAATGAGCAGTTCTTC
CDR3: CASSPTSGVSYNEQFF

J: TRBJ2-3
D: .
V: TRBV10-3
size: many
DNA: TGTGCCATCAGTGACCGTTTGGCAGATACGCAGTATTTT
CDR3: CAISDRLADTQYF

J: TRBJ2-7
D: .
V: TRBV15
size: many
DNA: TGTGCCACCAGCAGAGCCGGTGGGAGGTACGAGCAGTACTTC
CDR3: CATSRAGGRYEQYF

J: TRBJ2-7
D: .
V: TRBV28
size: many
DNA: TGTGCCAGCAGTCCCTCCCTTAGCGGTTCCTACGAGCAGTACTTC
CDR3: CASSPSLSGSYEQYF

J: TRBJ2-3
D: TRBD2
V: TRBV9
size: few
DNA: TGTGCCAGCAGCGCCGAACTAGCGGGACCACCAGATACGCAGTATTTT
CDR3: CASSAELAGPPDTQYF

J: TRBJ2-1
D: TRBD2
V: TRBV6-5
size: many
DNA: TGTGCCAGCAGCCTAAGCCACCTAGCGGGACTGGGCAATGAGCAGTTCTTC
CDR3: CASSLSHLAGLGNEQFF

J: TRBJ1-2
D: TRBD1
V: TRBV20-1
size: .
DNA: TGCAGTGGGGGGGGCGCCGCAGACAGGGCCAACTATGGCTACACCTTC
CDR3: CSGGGAADRANYGYTF

J: TRBJ2-7
D: .
V: TRBV5-1
size: few
DNA: TGCGCCAGCAGCTTGGCAGCAGACTCCTACGAGCAGTACTTC
CDR3: CASSLAADSYEQYF

J: TRBJ2-3
D: TRBD2
V: TRBV20-1
size: few
DNA: TGCAGTGCTAGAGATCTCGGGACTAGCGGGTTGTGGGCCACAGATACGCAGTATTTT
CDR3: CSARDLGTSGLWATDTQYF

J: TRBJ2-3
D: .
V: TRBV2
size: many
DNA: TGTGCCAGCCCCCCACCCCCAGCGCTGACTAGCACAGATACGCAGTATTTT
CDR3: CASPPPPALTSTDTQYF

J: TRBJ2-5
D: TRBD2
V: TRBV14
size: .
DNA: TGTGCCAGCAGCCGGGCTCGGGAGGGCCTTGAGACCCAGTACTTC
CDR3: CASSRAREGLETQYF

J: TRBJ2-3
D: TRBD2
V: TRBV12-3/TRBV12-4
size: many
DNA: TGTGCCAGCAGTTCCTTAGCGGGGCTCACAGATACGCAGTATTTT
CDR3: CASSSLAGLTDTQYF

J: TRBJ2-5
D: TRBD1
V: TRBV10-2
size: many
DNA: TGCGCCAGCAGTGAGGTTCCAGGGGGCGGGGAGACCCAGTACTTC
CDR3: CASSEVPGGGETQYF

J: TRBJ2-1
D: .
V: TRBV12-3/TRBV12-4
size: few
DNA: TGTGCCAGCAGTATCGGGGACTCAGGGTGGAATGAGCAGTTCTTC
CDR3: CASSIGDSGWNEQFF

J: TRBJ2-1
D: .
V: TRBV9
size: .
DNA: TGTGCCAGCAGCGGTAGTAGGGGCCTTTACAATGAGCAGTTCTTC
CDR3: CASSGSRGLYNEQFF

J: TRBJ2-1
D: .
V: TRBV6-2/TRBV6-3
size: few
DNA: TGTGCCAGCAGTTACTCCCCGACAGGATCTAACAATGAGCAGTTCTTC
CDR3: CASSYSPTGSNNEQFF

J: TRBJ2-2
D: .
V: TRBV30
size: many
DNA: TGTGCCTGGAGTCGTCTTATCGGGGAGCTGTTTTTT
CDR3: CAWSRLIGELFF

J: TRBJ2-5
D: .
V: TRBV28
size: many
DNA: TGTGCCAGCACCAGGGGCGAGACCCAGTACTTC
CDR3: CASTRGETQYF

J: TRBJ2-7
D: .
V: TRBV29-1
size: many
DNA: TGCAGCGTTGAAGAACGGCAACAGTATCCTTACGAGCAGTACTTC
CDR3: CSVEERQQYPYEQYF

J: TRBJ2-2
D: TRBD1
V: TRBV28
size: many
DNA: TGTGCCAGCAGTTTACTGACAGGGCCCGGGGAGCTGTTTTTT
CDR3: CASSLLTGPGELFF

J: TRBJ2-3
D: TRBD2
V: TRBV5-4
size: few
DNA: TGCGGTTTGACTAGCGGGGGCACGCAGTATTTT
CDR3: CGLTSGGTQYF

J: TRBJ2-1
D: .
V: TRBV5-5
size: .
DNA: TGTGCCAGCAGCGACGGGACCTACAATGAGCAGTTCTTC
CDR3: CASSDGTYNEQFF

J: TRBJ1-5
D: .
V: TRBV12-3/TRBV12-4
size: many
DNA: TGTGCCAGCAGTTTTAAGGGGCGCAAGGAGCCCCAGCATTTT
CDR3: CASSFKGRKEPQHF

J: TRBJ2-5
D: .
V: TRBV6-1
size: many
DNA: TGTGCCACCTGGGACTCATTCCAAGAGACCCAGTACTTC
CDR3: CATWDSFQETQYF

J: TRBJ1-2
D: TRBD1
V: TRBV4-2
size: .
DNA: TGTGCCAGCAGCTACAGGGGAAGGGATGGCTACACCTTC
CDR3: CASSYRGRDGYTF

J: TRBJ1-2
D: TRBD1
V: TRBV15
size: .
DNA: TGTGCCACCAGCGAAACAGGGGGCGACTCCTATGGCTACACCTTC
CDR3: CATSETGGDSYGYTF

J: TRBJ2-7
D: TRBD1
V: TRBV9
size: many
DNA: TGTGCCAGCAGCGCGGGGACAGGGATAAGCGAGCAGTACTTC
CDR3: CASSAGTGISEQYF

J: TRBJ2-1
D: TRBD1
V: TRBV5-6
size: .
DNA: TGTGCCAGCAGCTCAGAAATCAACAGGGGGCTGGGAAATGAGCAGTTCTTC
CDR3: CASSSEINRGLGNEQFF

J: TRBJ2-3
D: TRBD2
V: TRBV5-1
size: many
DNA: TGCGCCAGCAGCTTGGTGTACGTAGCGGGAGCCCCTGAGGATACGCAGTATTTT
CDR3: CASSLVYVAGAPEDTQYF

J: TRBJ2-2
D: TRBD2
V: TRBV5-1
size: .
DNA: TGCGCCAGCAGCTTAGAGACTAGCGGAGTGATGGTGAACACCGGGGAGCTGTTTTTT
CDR3: CASSLETSGVMVNTGELFF

J: TRBJ2-1
D: .
V: TRBV18
size: .
DNA: TGTGCCAGCTCACACGTGGGCGGGCAGTACAATGAGCAGTTCTTC
CDR3: CASSHVGGQYNEQFF

J: TRBJ2-1
D: TRBD1
V: TRBV29-1
size: many
DNA: TGCAGCGTACCTAGGGGGCCCTACAATGAGCAGTTCTTC
CDR3: CSVPRGPYNEQFF

J: TRBJ2-1
D: TRBD2
V: TRBV20-1
size: many
DNA: TGCAGTGCTGGGGGGCGGGAGGCCTACAATGAGCAGTTCTTC
CDR3: CSAGGREAYNEQFF

J: TRBJ2-4
D: .
V: TRBV12-3/TRBV12-4
size: many
DNA: TGTGCCAGCAGCCCTTCAGCGGAGGCCAAAAACATTCAGTACTTC
CDR3: CASSPSAEAKNIQYF

J: TRBJ2-1
D: TRBD2
V: TRBV3-1
size: .
DNA: TGTGCCAGCAGCCAACCCGGACTAGCGGGAGGGGATGAGCAGTTCTTC
CDR3: CASSQPGLAGGDEQFF

J: TRBJ2-5
D: TRBD2
V: TRBV7-6
size: many
DNA: TGTGCCAGCAGCACCACCCCCATTTCGAGAAGCGGACTAGCGGGACTCGAAGAGACCCAGTACTTC
CDR3: CASSTTPISRSGLAGLEETQYF

J: TRBJ2-4
D: TRBD2
V: TRBV12-3/TRBV12-4
size: many
DNA: TGTGCCAGCAGTGTGCCGGGACTAGAGGCTCAGTACTTC
CDR3: CASSVPGLEAQYF

J: TRBJ2-7
D: .
V: TRBV7-6
size: many
DNA: TGTGCCAGCAGCCCCCTGGGGGCGGGAGAGTTGTTGCACGAGCAGTACTTC
CDR3: CASSPLGAGELLHEQYF

J: TRBJ2-3
D: TRBD1
V: TRBV27
size: .
DNA: TGTGCCAGCAGATCACAGGGGGTAACAGATACGCAGTATTTT
CDR3: CASRSQGVTDTQYF

J: TRBJ2-7
D: TRBD1
V: TRBV29-1
size: .
DNA: TGCAGCGTTGAGCAAAGACAGGGGGCTGTATACGAGCAGTACTTC
CDR3: CSVEQRQGAVYEQYF

J: TRBJ2-1
D: .
V: TRBV29-1
size: .
DNA: TGCAGCGTTGATGACGGTGACAATGAGCAGTTCTTC
CDR3: CSVDDGDNEQFF

J: TRBJ2-5
D: .
V: TRBV20-1
size: .
DNA: TGCAGTGCTAGAGAAGTGGGCAGTGCAAAATACTTC
CDR3: CSAREVGSAKYF

J: TRBJ2-1
D: TRBD2
V: TRBV20-1
size: many
DNA: TGCAGTGCCATTAGCGGGTCTAGCTCCTACAATGAGCAGTTCTTC
CDR3: CSAISGSSSYNEQFF

J: TRBJ2-1
D: .
V: TRBV19
size: few
DNA: TGTGCCAGTAGTATAGCGACAGCCTCCCTCTACAATGAGCAGTTCTTC
CDR3: CASSIATASLYNEQFF

J: TRBJ2-1
D: TRBD2
V: TRBV29-1
size: many
DNA: TGCAGCGTTGAAGGACTAGCGGGAGGACACTCCTACAATGAGCAGTTCTTC
CDR3: CSVEGLAGGHSYNEQFF

J: TRBJ1-1
D: .
V: TRBV18
size: .
DNA: TGTGCCAGCTCAGACGCGAACACTGAAGCTTTCTTT
CDR3: CASSDANTEAFF

J: TRBJ1-3
D: .
V: TRBV7-2
size: .
DNA: TGTGCCAGCAGCTTAGCCCCGGACTTTGGAAACACCATATATTTT
CDR3: CASSLAPDFGNTIYF

J: TRBJ2-3
D: TRBD2
V: TRBV13
size: many
DNA: TGTGCCAGCAGCATCCGGACTAGCGGGACCTCTCTAACAGATACGCAGTATTTT
CDR3: CASSIRTSGTSLTDTQYF